The entry below gives a single T cell receptor (beta chain) sequence along with its context. The sample is drawn from a study of blood T cell repertoires in COVID-19. Study context: Collection of acute and convalescent COVID-19 samples took place in the United States, Italy and Spain. Sample material is recorded as cDNA or gDNA derived from T cells, B-cell-depleted T cells, or PBMCs.

CDR3 length equals 15 residues. Germline values: CDR1 SGHAT, CDR2 FQNNGV. V was trimmed by 0 bases and J by 1 base, leaving 9 bases between them. TCRdb keeps only in-frame clones here, not all; method: immunoSEQ multiplex PCR. The sample gives about 80,000 clones, roughly 85% of which show up once; roughly 8.9% is in the top ten. This TCR was sampled from a man aged 45-65 years with COVID-19, enrolled during active disease. The gene calls are TRBV11-2 and TRBJ1-1; D unclear. Material for sequencing was peripheral blood. The CDR3 nucleotides are TGTGCCAGCAGCTTAGATCTATCGGGGAACACTGAAGCTTTCTTT. As protein: CASSLDLSGNTEAFF.